Below, 21 T cell receptor beta chains from the same sample are listed, as sequenced in a study of blood T cell repertoires in COVID-19. Profiling relied on immunoSEQ multiplex PCR, and the TCRdb table lists in-frame clones only, not all of them. Of around 140,000 clones in the sample, over 75% are singletons; the top ten hold around 2.9%. The sequenced sample consisted of PBMCs or T cells enriched from blood (not recorded which). All receptors come from a woman between 45 and 60 years old who had recovered from COVID-19.

This rearrangement joins TRBV11-3 to TRBJ2-5, with no clear D. V shed 3 bases and J shed 4 bases, with 6 bases lying between them. This CDR3 is built from 12 residues. Germline CDR1 SGHNT, CDR2 YENEEA. In nucleotides, the CDR3 is TGTGCCAGCAGCTTTGAGGCAGAGACCCAGTACTTC. The encoded protein is CASSFEAETQYF.

This chain uses TRBV9 with TRBJ1-6, with TRBD1 matching 10 bases. From germline, CDR1 is SGDLS and CDR2 YYNGEE. Germline trimming cut 4 bases from V and 8 bases from J; bases unmatched to any gene: 6. CDR3 size: 15 residues. CDR3 protein: CASSLAGTGDSPLHF. DNA for the CDR3: TGTGCCAGCAGCCTGGCCGGGACAGGGGATTCACCCCTCCACTTT.

The V gene is TRBV11-2, the J gene TRBJ2-7; D is undetermined. Per the germline V gene, CDR1 is SGHAT and CDR2 is FQNNGV. Trimming took 4 bases from V and 1 from J, leaving 11 bases between them. This CDR3 is 14 amino acids long. DNA for the CDR3: TGTGCCAGCAGCTCCAGGCCAGATTCCTACGAGCAGTACTTC. Its translation: CASSSRPDSYEQYF.

The gene calls are TRBV11-2 and TRBJ2-7; possibly TRBD2 for D (5 bases). V shed 6 bases and J shed 0 bases, with 12 bases lying between them. The CDR3 sequence is 14 residues long. The germline V gene encodes CDR1 SGHAT and CDR2 FQNNGV. CDR3 in DNA: TGTGCCAGCAGTTCGGACTCCCACTCCTACGAGCAGTACTTC. As protein: CASSSDSHSYEQYF. The whole variable domain, filled in from reference TRBV11-2 and TRBJ2-7, reads EAGVAQSPRYKIIEKRQSVAFWCNPISGHATLYWYQQILGQGPKLLIQFQNNGVVDDSQLPKDRFSAERLKGVDSTLKIQPAKLEDSAVYLCASSSDSHSYEQYFGPGTRLTVT.

This chain joins TRBV9 and TRBJ1-2; the match to TRBD1 covers 9 bases. CDR3 length equals 14 residues. With V trimmed by 4 bases and J by 7 bases, 8 bases remained unmatched. From germline, CDR1 is SGDLS and CDR2 YYNGEE. The CDR3 coding sequence is TGTGCCAGCAGCACAACAGGGGGCGCGGGTGGCTACACCTTC. Its protein is CASSTTGGAGGYTF. Based on the CDR3 plus reference TRBV9 and TRBJ1-2, the full variable domain is DSGVTQTPKHLITATGQRVTLRCSPRSGDLSVYWYQQSLDQGLQFLIQYYNGEERAKGNILERFSAQQFPDLHSELNLSSLELGDSALYFCASSTTGGAGGYTFGSGTRLTVV.

The CDR3 here is CASSPIAGTPYNEQFF. The CDR3 DNA is TGCGCCAGCAGCCCTATAGCGGGAACTCCCTACAATGAGCAGTTCTTC. The chain combines TRBV4-1 with TRBJ2-1, with 8 nucleotides matching TRBD2. Trimming at V came to 4 bases and at J to 2 bases, leaving 7 bases not matched to a gene. Germline V gives CDR1 MGHRA, CDR2 YSYEKL. The CDR3 is 16 residues long.

The gene calls are TRBV30 and TRBJ2-5; D unclear. With 2 bases removed from V and 3 bases from J, the gap between germline ends came to 13 bases. Germline CDR1 reads GTSNPN; CDR2 reads SVGIG (reference sequence). The CDR3 runs 14 residues. CDR3: CAWSIDEEKETQYF. The CDR3 nucleotides are TGTGCCTGGAGTATAGATGAGGAGAAAGAGACCCAGTACTTC.

The V call is TRBV11-3, the J call TRBJ1-1, with D tentatively TRBD1 (5 bases). Trimming left V 3 bases short and J 1 base short, with 15 bases between. This CDR3 is built from 16 residues. Germline V gene lookup returns CDR1 SGHNT and CDR2 YENEEA. This CDR3 reads CASSFPIGHANTEAFF. The CDR3 bases are TGTGCCAGCAGCTTCCCTATAGGACACGCGAACACTGAAGCTTTCTTT.

The V and J genes are TRBV14 and TRBJ1-1, with D unclear. Germline V gene sequence: CDR1 SGHDN, CDR2 FVKESK. The CDR3 runs to 14 residues. Trimming removed 2 bases from V and 1 base from J, with 8 bases in between. The CDR3 here is CASSQQAKNTEAFF. CDR3 bases: TGTGCCAGCAGCCAACAGGCGAAGAACACTGAAGCTTTCTTT.

This chain joins TRBV7-3 and TRBJ1-1; D not certain. The germline CDR1 and CDR2 sequences are SGHTA and FQGTGA. V lost 5 bases and J 1 base, leaving 14 bases between the germline ends. The CDR3 runs to 15 residues. This chain's CDR3 is CASSPSGRENTEAFF. CDR3 bases: TGTGCCAGCAGCCCTAGTGGTCGGGAGAACACTGAAGCTTTCTTT.

This chain joins TRBV13 and TRBJ2-7, with 10 bases fitting TRBD1. Germline loops: CDR1 PRHDT, CDR2 FYEKMQ (reference sequence). CDR3 length: 15 residues. Trimming at V came to 2 bases and at J to 5 bases, leaving 6 bases not matched to a gene. The CDR3 here is CASSLRTGGRDEQYF. The CDR3 nucleotides read TGTGCCAGCAGCTTAAGGACAGGGGGAAGGGACGAGCAGTACTTC.

A few counts support this clone. The chain links TRBV2 to TRBJ2-5, with 8 nucleotides matching TRBD1. The CDR3 consists of 15 residues. Germline V CDR1 and CDR2: SNHLY, FYNNEI. Trimming took 4 bases from V and 5 from J; bases not matched to a gene: 9. The CDR3 region is CASSGATGAGETQYF. The CDR3 DNA reads as TGTGCCAGCAGTGGGGCGACAGGGGCGGGGGAGACCCAGTACTTC. Full variable domain (remainder filled in from reference TRBV2 and TRBJ2-5): EPEVTQTPSHQVTQMGQEVILRCVPISNHLYFYWYRQILGQKVEFLVSFYNNEISEKSEIFDDQFSVERPDGSNFTLKIRSTKLEDSAMYFCASSGATGAGETQYFGPGTRLLVL.

The sample holds one count of this clone. V gene TRBV9 combines with J gene TRBJ2-3; D unresolved. CDR1 SGDLS and CDR2 YYNGEE come from the germline V gene. Trimming stripped 0 bases from V and 4 bases from J, with 9 bases between. The CDR3 runs 14 residues. The CDR3 reads CASSVGLDSDTQYF. CDR3 bases: TGTGCCAGCAGCGTAGGGTTAGACTCAGATACGCAGTATTTT.

The chain is built from TRBV19 and TRBJ2-1; a weak D match, TRBD2 (5 bases). This CDR3 spans 17 amino acids. The germline gives CDR1 LNHDA, CDR2 SQIVND (reference sequence). V shed 3 bases and J shed 6 bases, with 21 bases lying between them. CDR3 nucleotides: TGTGCCAGTAGTATGGAGGTAGCTCCAACTTGGGGCAATGAGCAGTTCTTC. It is translated as CASSMEVAPTWGNEQFF.

The chain carries TRBV5-1 and TRBJ2-1, with a possible D match to TRBD1 (6 bases). The CDR3 has 12 residues. Per the germline V gene, CDR1 is SGHRS and CDR2 is YFSETQ. The V end was cut by 4 bases, the J end by 7 bases, with 9 bases between. The CDR3 sequence is CASSEQGNEQFF. Here the CDR3 DNA reads TGCGCCAGCAGCGAGCAGGGGAATGAGCAGTTCTTC.

The J gene is TRBJ2-2, the V gene TRBV30; 8 bases line up with TRBD2. This CDR3 is 15 amino acids long. Trimming took 3 bases from V and 5 from J; bases not matched to a gene: 8. CDR1 and CDR2 (germline): GTSNPN, SVGIG (reference sequence). As DNA, the CDR3 is TGTGCCTGGAGGTTTCGGGGGGGCAGGACCGGGGAGCTGTTTTTT. Amino acids: CAWRFRGGRTGELFF.

The V call is TRBV11-2, the J call TRBJ2-5; D not certain. V was clipped by 3 bases and J by 6 bases, with 11 bases between them. The CDR3 runs 13 residues. Germline V gene sequence: CDR1 SGHAT, CDR2 FQNNGV. The CDR3 DNA reads as TGTGCCAGCAGCTTGGGCACCCGACAGACCCAGTACTTC. It translates to CASSLGTRQTQYF.

The genes are TRBV6-5 and TRBJ1-5; D ambiguous. V was clipped by 5 bases and J by 6 bases, with 11 bases between them. There are 13 residues in the CDR3. Germline lookup yields CDR1 MNHEY and CDR2 SVGAGI. CDR3 DNA sequence: TGTGCCAGCAGTAGCCCGCCCGGTCAGCCCCAGCATTTT. This codes for CASSSPPGQPQHF.

The rearrangement joins TRBV4-2 to TRBJ2-3, with TRBD1 matching 7 bases. The CDR3 is 15 amino acids. The trim removed 4 bases at V and 5 bases at J, leaving 9 bases unmatched. The germline V gene has CDR1 LGHNA and CDR2 YNFKEQ. The CDR3 loop is CASSPQGDREDTQYF. Here the CDR3 DNA reads TGTGCCAGCAGCCCGCAGGGGGATCGGGAAGATACGCAGTATTTT.

The chain uses TRBV30 and TRBJ1-5; 7 bases map to TRBD1. The germline V gene has CDR1 GTSNPN and CDR2 SVGIG (reference sequence). This CDR3 contains 13 residues. Germline trimming cut 1 base from V and 5 bases from J; bases unmatched to any gene: 2. This chain's CDR3 is CAWSADRDQPQHF. Here the CDR3 DNA reads TGTGCCTGGAGTGCTGACAGGGATCAGCCCCAGCATTTT.

This rearrangement joins TRBV18 to TRBJ1-2, with no clear D. Germline loops: CDR1 KGHSH, CDR2 LQKENI. Trimming took off 0 bases at V and 3 bases at J, with 17 bases between the two ends. This CDR3 has 17 amino acids. CDR3 amino acids: CASSPPVGLVRDYGYTF. The CDR3 DNA is TGTGCCAGCTCACCACCTGTTGGGCTGGTTCGTGACTATGGCTACACCTTC.